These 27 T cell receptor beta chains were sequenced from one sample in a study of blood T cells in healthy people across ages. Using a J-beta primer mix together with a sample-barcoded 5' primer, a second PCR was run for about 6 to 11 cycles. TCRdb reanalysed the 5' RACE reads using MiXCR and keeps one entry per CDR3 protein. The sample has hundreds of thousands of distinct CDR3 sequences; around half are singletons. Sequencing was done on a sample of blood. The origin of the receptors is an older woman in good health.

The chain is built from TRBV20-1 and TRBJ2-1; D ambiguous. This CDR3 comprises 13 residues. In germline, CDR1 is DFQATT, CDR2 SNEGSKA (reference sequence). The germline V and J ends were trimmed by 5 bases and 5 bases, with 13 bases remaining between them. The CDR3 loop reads CSARRPMDNEQFF. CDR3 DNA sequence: TGCAGTGCTCGTCGACCGATGGACAATGAGCAGTTCTTC.

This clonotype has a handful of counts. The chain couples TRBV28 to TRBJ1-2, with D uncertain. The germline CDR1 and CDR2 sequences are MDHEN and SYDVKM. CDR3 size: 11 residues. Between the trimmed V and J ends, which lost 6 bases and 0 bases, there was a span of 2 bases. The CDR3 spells CASRANYGYTF. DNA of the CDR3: TGTGCCAGCAGGGCTAACTATGGCTACACCTTC.

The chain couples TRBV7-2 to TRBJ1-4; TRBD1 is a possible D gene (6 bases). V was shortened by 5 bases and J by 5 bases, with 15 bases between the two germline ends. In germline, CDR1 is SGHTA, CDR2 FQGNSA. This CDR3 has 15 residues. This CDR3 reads CASSGPTGLNEKLFF. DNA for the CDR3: TGTGCCAGCAGCGGACCGACAGGACTCAATGAAAAACTGTTTTTT.

The CDR3 DNA follows: TGTGCCAGCAGTCCTAGCGGGAGGACGAATGAGCAGTTCTTC. It yields the protein CASSPSGRTNEQFF. The J gene is TRBJ2-1, the V gene TRBV28, with TRBD2 identical over 11 bases. The CDR3 contains 14 residues. CDR1 and CDR2 from the germline V gene are MDHEN and SYDVKM. Trimming at V came to 5 bases and at J to 7 bases, leaving 4 bases not matched to a gene. The full variable domain, rest sourced from reference TRBV28 and TRBJ2-1, is DVKVTQSSRYLVKRTGEKVFLECVQDMDHENMFWYRQDPGLGLRLIYFSYDVKMKEKGDIPEGYSVSREKKERFSLILESASTNQTSMYLCASSPSGRTNEQFFGPGTRLTVL.

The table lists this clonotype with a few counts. As DNA, the CDR3 is TGCAGCGTTGAAGTACGTAGCATGGGCAATGAGCAGTTCTTC. It specifies CSVEVRSMGNEQFF. The J gene is TRBJ2-1, the V gene TRBV29-1; D not resolved. V dropped 1 base and J dropped 6 bases, with 13 bases sitting between them. The CDR3 spans 14 residues. The germline CDR1 and CDR2 sequences are SQVTM and ANQGSEA.

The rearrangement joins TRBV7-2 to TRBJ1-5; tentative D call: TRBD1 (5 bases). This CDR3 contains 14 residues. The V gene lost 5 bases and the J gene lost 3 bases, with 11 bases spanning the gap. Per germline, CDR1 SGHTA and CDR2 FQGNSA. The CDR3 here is CASSVPGANQPQHF. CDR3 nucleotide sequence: TGTGCCAGCAGCGTTCCCGGGGCCAATCAGCCCCAGCATTTT.

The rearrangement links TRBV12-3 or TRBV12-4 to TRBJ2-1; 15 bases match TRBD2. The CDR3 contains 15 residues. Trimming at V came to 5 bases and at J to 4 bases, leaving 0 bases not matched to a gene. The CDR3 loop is CASSGTSGGYNEQFF. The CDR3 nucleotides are TGTGCCAGCAGTGGGACTAGCGGGGGGTACAATGAGCAGTTCTTC.

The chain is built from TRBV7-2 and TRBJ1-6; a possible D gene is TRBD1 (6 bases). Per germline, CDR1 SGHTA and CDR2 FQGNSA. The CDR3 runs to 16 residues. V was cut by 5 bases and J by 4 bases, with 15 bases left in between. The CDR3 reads CASSQSPTGYNSPLHF. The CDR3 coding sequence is TGTGCCAGCAGCCAGAGCCCGACAGGTTATAATTCACCCCTCCACTTT.

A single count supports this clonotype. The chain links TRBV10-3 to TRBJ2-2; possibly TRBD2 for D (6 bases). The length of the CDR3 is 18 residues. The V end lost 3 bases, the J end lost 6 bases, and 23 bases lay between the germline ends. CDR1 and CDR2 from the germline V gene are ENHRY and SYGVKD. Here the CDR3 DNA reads TGTGCCATCAGTGAAGTGTTTGTAGGAGGGCAGGTTGCCGGGGAGCTGTTTTTT. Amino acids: CAISEVFVGGQVAGELFF.

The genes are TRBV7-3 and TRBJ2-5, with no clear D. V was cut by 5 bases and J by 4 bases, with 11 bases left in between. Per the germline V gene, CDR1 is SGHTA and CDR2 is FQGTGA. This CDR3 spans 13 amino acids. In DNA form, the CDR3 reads TGTGCCAGCAGCAGGAGACACACAGAGACCCAGTACTTC. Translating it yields CASSRRHTETQYF. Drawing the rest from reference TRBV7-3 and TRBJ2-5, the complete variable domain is GAGVSQTPSNKVTEKGKYVELRCDPISGHTALYWYRQSLGQGPEFLIYFQGTGAADDSGLPNDRFFAVRPEGSVSTLKIQRTERGDSAVYLCASSRRHTETQYFGPGTRLLVL.

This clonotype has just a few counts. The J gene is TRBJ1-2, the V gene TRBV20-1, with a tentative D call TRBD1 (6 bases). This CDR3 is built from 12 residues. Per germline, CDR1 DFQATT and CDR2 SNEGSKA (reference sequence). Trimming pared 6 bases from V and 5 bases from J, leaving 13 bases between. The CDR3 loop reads CSALWDTYGYTF. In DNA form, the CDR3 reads TGCAGTGCCCTGTGGGACACTTATGGCTACACCTTC.

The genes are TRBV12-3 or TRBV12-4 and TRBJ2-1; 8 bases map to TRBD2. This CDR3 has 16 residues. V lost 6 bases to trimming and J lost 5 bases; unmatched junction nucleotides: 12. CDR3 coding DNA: TGTGCCAGCAGCTTACCGGGACTAGGATGGGACAATGAGCAGTTCTTC. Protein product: CASSLPGLGWDNEQFF.

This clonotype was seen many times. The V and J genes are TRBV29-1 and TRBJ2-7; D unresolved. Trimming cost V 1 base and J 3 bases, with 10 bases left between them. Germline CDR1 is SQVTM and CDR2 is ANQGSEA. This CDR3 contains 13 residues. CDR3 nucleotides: TGCAGCGTTGAAGGGTTAGGTCGCTACGAGCAGTACTTC. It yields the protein CSVEGLGRYEQYF.

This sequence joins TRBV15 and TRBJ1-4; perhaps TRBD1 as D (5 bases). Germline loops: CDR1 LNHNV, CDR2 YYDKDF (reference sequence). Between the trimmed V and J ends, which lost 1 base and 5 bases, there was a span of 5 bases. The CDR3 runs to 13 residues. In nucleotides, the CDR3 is TGTGCCACCAGCAGAGGACAGAATGAAAAACTGTTTTTT. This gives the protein CATSRGQNEKLFF.

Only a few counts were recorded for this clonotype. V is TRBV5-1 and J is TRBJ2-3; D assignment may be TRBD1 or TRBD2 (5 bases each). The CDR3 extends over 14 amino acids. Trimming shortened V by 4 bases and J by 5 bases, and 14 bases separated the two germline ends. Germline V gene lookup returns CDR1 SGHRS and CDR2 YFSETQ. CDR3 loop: CASSQGTTQDTQYF. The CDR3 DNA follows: TGCGCCAGCAGCCAAGGGACCACTCAAGATACGCAGTATTTT.

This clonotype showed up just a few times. This chain's CDR3 is CASSSGTVGEQYF. The CDR3 DNA reads TGTGCCAGCAGCTCCGGGACAGTCGGCGAGCAGTACTTC. The chain combines TRBV7-2 with TRBJ2-7; 7 positions agree with TRBD1. This CDR3 is 13 amino acids long. Trimming cost V 4 bases and J 6 bases; bases outside gene matches: 6. Germline V gives CDR1 SGHTA, CDR2 FQGNSA.

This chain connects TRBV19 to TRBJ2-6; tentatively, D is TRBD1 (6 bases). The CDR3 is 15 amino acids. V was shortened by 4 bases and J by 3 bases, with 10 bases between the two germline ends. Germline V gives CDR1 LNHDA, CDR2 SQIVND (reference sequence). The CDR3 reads CASSRDRHGANVLTF. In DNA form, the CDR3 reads TGTGCCAGTAGTAGAGACAGGCATGGGGCCAACGTCCTGACTTTC.

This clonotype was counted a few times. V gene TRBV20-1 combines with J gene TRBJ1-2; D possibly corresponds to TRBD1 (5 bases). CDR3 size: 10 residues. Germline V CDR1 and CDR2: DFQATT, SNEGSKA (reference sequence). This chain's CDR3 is CRAGQYGYTF. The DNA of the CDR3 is TGCAGAGCGGGGCAATATGGCTACACCTTC.

The CDR3 bases are TGTGCCACCAGCATGGGACTAGCGGGAACCGAGCAGTACTTC. Translated, it gives CATSMGLAGTEQYF. The chain combines TRBV15 with TRBJ2-4; TRBD2 matches at 13 bases. The J call may be wrong; the DNA end is better matched by TRBJ2-7. Germline V gene sequence: CDR1 LNHNV, CDR2 YYDKDF (reference sequence). This CDR3 is built from 14 residues.

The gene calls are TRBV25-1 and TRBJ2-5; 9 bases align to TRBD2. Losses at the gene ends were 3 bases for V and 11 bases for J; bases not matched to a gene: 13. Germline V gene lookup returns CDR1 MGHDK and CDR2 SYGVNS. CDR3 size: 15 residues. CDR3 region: CASSDPAGGSNEQYF. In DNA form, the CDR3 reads TGTGCCAGCAGTGACCCAGCGGGAGGCTCCAATGAGCAGTACTTC.

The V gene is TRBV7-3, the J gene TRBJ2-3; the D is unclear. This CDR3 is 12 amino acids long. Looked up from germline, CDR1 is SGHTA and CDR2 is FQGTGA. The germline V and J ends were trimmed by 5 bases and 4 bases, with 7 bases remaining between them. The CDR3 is CASSPDPDTQYF. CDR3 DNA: TGTGCCAGCAGCCCGGACCCAGATACGCAGTATTTT.

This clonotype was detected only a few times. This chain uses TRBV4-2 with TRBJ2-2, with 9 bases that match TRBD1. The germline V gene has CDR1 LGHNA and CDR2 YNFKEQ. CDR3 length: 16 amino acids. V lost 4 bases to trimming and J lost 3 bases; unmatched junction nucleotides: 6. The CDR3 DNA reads TGTGCCAGCAGCCCCTGGACAGGGGAGGACACCGGGGAGCTGTTTTTT. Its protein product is CASSPWTGEDTGELFF.

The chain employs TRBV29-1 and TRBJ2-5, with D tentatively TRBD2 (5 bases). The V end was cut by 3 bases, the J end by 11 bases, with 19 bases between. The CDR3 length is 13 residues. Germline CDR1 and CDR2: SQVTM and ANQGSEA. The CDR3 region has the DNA TGCAGCGTTGAGCCACCCGGGGTCAATGAGCAGTACTTC. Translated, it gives CSVEPPGVNEQYF.

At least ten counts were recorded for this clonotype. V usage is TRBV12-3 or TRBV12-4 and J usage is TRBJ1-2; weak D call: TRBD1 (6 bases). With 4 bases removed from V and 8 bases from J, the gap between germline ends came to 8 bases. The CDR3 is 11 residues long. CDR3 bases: TGTGCCAGCAGTTCAGGGGTCGGCTACACCTTC. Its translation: CASSSGVGYTF.

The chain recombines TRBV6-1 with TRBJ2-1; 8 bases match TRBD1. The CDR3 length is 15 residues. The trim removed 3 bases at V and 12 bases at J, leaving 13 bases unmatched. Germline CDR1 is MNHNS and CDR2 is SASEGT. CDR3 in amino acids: CASSDRRVTGGGQFF. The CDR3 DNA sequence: TGTGCCAGCAGTGATAGGAGGGTCACAGGGGGAGGGCAGTTCTTC.

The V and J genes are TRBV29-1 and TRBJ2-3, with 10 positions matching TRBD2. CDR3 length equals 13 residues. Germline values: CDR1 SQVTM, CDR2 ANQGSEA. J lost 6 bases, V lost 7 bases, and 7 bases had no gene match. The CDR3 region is CSAPSGSVDTQYF. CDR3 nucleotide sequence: TGCAGCGCTCCTAGCGGGAGTGTGGATACGCAGTATTTT.

CDR3 sequence (DNA): TGTGCCAGCAGTTCCGTCAGGGGTAAAACAGATACGCAGTATTTT. This translates into CASSSVRGKTDTQYF. The chain joins TRBV27 to TRBJ2-3; a possible D gene is TRBD1 (6 bases). Germline V CDR1 and CDR2: MNHEY, SMNVEV (reference sequence). The CDR3 is made up of 15 amino acids. Trimming pared 4 bases from V and 3 bases from J, leaving 14 bases between.